The rows below give T cell receptor beta chains drawn from one sample of a study of blood T cell repertoires in COVID-19. Generated by immunoSEQ multiplex PCR, the TCRdb table keeps only in-frame clones and is missing some. The data hold approximately 130,000 clones, with around four fifths observed a single time. The sequenced material came from PBMCs or T cells enriched from blood (not recorded which). These TCRs come from a man aged 25-45 years who had recovered from COVID-19. The CDR3 runs from the conserved cysteine through the conserved F or W. D genes are given only for firm matches. Some rows have no size entry. The others give once, few or many, or a class for an expanded clone.

J,V,D,size,CDR3,DNA
TRBJ1-2,TRBV15,TRBD1,.,CATSRDRDRVISGYTF,TGTGCCACCAGCAGAGATCGGGACAGGGTGATCTCTGGCTACACCTTC
TRBJ2-3,TRBV11-2,TRBD2,.,CASSLVGGGATDTQYF,TGTGCCAGCAGCTTAGTGGGCGGGGGGGCAACAGATACGCAGTATTTT
TRBJ1-3,TRBV11-2,.,.,CASSLGWSSGNTIYF,TGTGCCAGCAGCCTGGGTTGGAGCTCTGGAAACACCATATATTTT
TRBJ2-5,TRBV29-1,.,.,CSLSSGETQYF,TGCAGCCTGTCGTCGGGAGAGACCCAGTACTTC
TRBJ2-1,TRBV5-6,TRBD1,many,CASSFSTGGLLDNEQFF,TGTGCCAGCAGCTTTTCGACAGGGGGTCTTTTGGACAATGAGCAGTTCTTC
TRBJ1-1,TRBV19,TRBD1,.,CASSMTGGTEAFF,TGTGCCAGTAGTATGACAGGGGGCACTGAAGCTTTCTTT
TRBJ1-5,TRBV19,TRBD1,.,CASSIGRGHNQPQHF,TGTGCCAGTAGTATAGGGAGGGGGCATAATCAGCCCCAGCATTTT
TRBJ2-5,TRBV10-3,.,.,CAISPGQQETQYF,TGTGCCATCAGCCCGGGACAACAAGAGACCCAGTACTTC
TRBJ1-2,TRBV7-9,TRBD1,.,CASSSPDRQLYGYTF,TGTGCCAGCAGCTCCCCGGACAGGCAACTCTATGGCTACACCTTC
TRBJ2-3,TRBV6-1,TRBD2,few,CASSEGTSGGGTDTQYF,TGTGCCAGCAGCGAAGGGACTAGCGGGGGTGGAACAGATACGCAGTATTTT
TRBJ1-1,TRBV9,.,.,CASSVTDDMNTEAFF,TGTGCCAGCAGCGTAACAGACGATATGAACACTGAAGCTTTCTTT
TRBJ1-4,TRBV19,.,.,CASSTSGVATNEKLFF,TGTGCCAGTAGTACCTCAGGCGTTGCAACTAATGAAAAACTGTTTTTT
TRBJ2-2,TRBV6-4,TRBD1,.,CASRAGTAGTGELFF,TGTGCCAGCAGAGCCGGGACAGCTGGCACCGGGGAGCTGTTTTTT
TRBJ1-1,TRBV29-1,.,.,CSVKGRGSTEAFF,TGCAGCGTCAAAGGCAGGGGATCCACTGAAGCTTTCTTT
TRBJ1-5,TRBV5-1,.,.,CASSPGGNSNQPQHF,TGCGCCAGCAGCCCGGGGGGCAATAGCAATCAGCCCCAGCATTTT
TRBJ2-7,TRBV5-4,.,few,CASSLAGGGLSYEQYF,TGTGCCAGCAGCTTGGCTGGGGGAGGCCTCTCCTACGAGCAGTACTTC
TRBJ1-1,TRBV12-5,TRBD1,few,CASGYGQGTEAFF,TGTGCTAGTGGTTACGGACAGGGCACTGAAGCTTTCTTT
TRBJ1-4,TRBV14,.,.,CASSSPGSHRPEKLFF,TGTGCCAGCAGCTCCCCCGGTTCCCACCGCCCTGAAAAACTGTTTTTT
TRBJ1-4,TRBV15,TRBD1,.,CATSAGGTGTEKLFF,TGTGCCACCAGCGCCGGAGGGACAGGGACCGAAAAACTGTTTTTT
TRBJ2-2,TRBV12-5,.,.,CASGLGQMNTGELFF,TGTGCTAGTGGTTTGGGACAGATGAACACCGGGGAGCTGTTTTTT
TRBJ1-5,TRBV2,TRBD1,.,CASSEDRESNQPQHF,TGTGCCAGCAGTGAGGACAGGGAAAGCAATCAGCCCCAGCATTTT
TRBJ1-5,TRBV15,.,.,CATSRDSNTGSGNQPQHF,TGTGCCACCAGCAGAGATTCAAACACAGGGAGTGGCAATCAGCCCCAGCATTTT
TRBJ2-7,TRBV18,TRBD2,.,CASSPASGSKYEQYF,TGTGCCAGCTCACCAGCGAGCGGGAGTAAGTACGAGCAGTACTTC
TRBJ2-2,TRBV7-7,.,.,CASSPRGSGNTGELFF,TGTGCTAGCAGCCCCCGGGGATCGGGGAACACCGGGGAGCTGTTTTTT
TRBJ2-7,TRBV19,TRBD1,few,CASSILRTGTYEQYF,TGTGCCAGTAGTATTCTCCGGACAGGAACCTACGAGCAGTACTTC
TRBJ1-5,TRBV19,TRBD1,.,CASSIEQGATQPQHF,TGTGCCAGTAGTATAGAACAGGGGGCAACTCAGCCCCAGCATTTT
TRBJ1-5,TRBV6-6,.,.,CASSPPGDGQPQHF,TGTGCCAGCAGCCCCCCGGGGGACGGTCAGCCCCAGCATTTT
TRBJ2-3,TRBV18,.,.,CASSPSTSTDTQYF,TGTGCCAGCTCACCAAGTACTAGCACAGATACGCAGTATTTT
TRBJ1-1,TRBV24-1,TRBD1,.,CATSDLPTGPNTEAFF,TGTGCCACCAGTGATTTGCCGACAGGGCCGAACACTGAAGCTTTCTTT
TRBJ1-1,TRBV7-9,.,few,CASLNQQGDTEAFF,TGTGCCAGCCTAAACCAACAGGGAGATACTGAAGCTTTCTTT
TRBJ1-2,TRBV19,.,once,CASSTSITEGRYGYTF,TGTGCCAGTAGTACTTCCATTACAGAGGGCCGCTATGGCTACACCTTC
TRBJ2-6,TRBV7-2,TRBD1,.,CASSLVGTGFSGANVLTF,TGTGCCAGCAGCTTAGTTGGGACAGGGTTTTCTGGGGCCAACGTCCTGACTTTC
TRBJ2-2,TRBV6-6,TRBD2,.,CASSATSGNTGELFF,TGTGCCAGCAGTGCGACTAGCGGTAACACCGGGGAGCTGTTTTTT
TRBJ2-5,TRBV7-9,TRBD1,.,CASSLGQGPQETQYF,TGTGCCAGCAGCTTGGGACAGGGACCACAAGAGACCCAGTACTTC
TRBJ2-2,TRBV5-1,.,.,CASSLRGKNTGELFF,TGCGCCAGCAGCTTACGGGGAAAGAACACCGGGGAGCTGTTTTTT
TRBJ1-2,TRBV3-1/TRBV3-2,.,.,CASSQEGGFNYGYTF,TGTGCCAGCAGCCAAGAGGGGGGGTTTAACTATGGCTACACCTTC
TRBJ2-3,TRBV6-6,.,many,CASSSGTDTQYF,TGTGCCAGCAGTTCCGGTACAGATACGCAGTATTTT
TRBJ1-6,TRBV3-1/TRBV3-2,TRBD1,.,CASSPRTGTLELNSPLHF,TGTGCCAGCAGCCCGCGGACAGGGACCCTCGAATTGAATTCACCCCTCCACTTT
TRBJ2-7,TRBV6-5,TRBD2,.,CASSTGTSLHEQYF,TGTGCCAGCAGTACCGGGACTAGTCTTCACGAGCAGTACTTC
TRBJ2-7,TRBV3-1/TRBV3-2,TRBD2,.,CASSQAGAGAPYEQYF,TGTGCCAGCAGCCAAGCGGGAGCGGGGGCCCCCTACGAGCAGTACTTC
TRBJ1-3,TRBV21-1,.,.,CASSSRDSSRSGNTIYF,TGTGCCAGCAGCTCCCGGGACAGTTCTCGCTCGGGAAACACCATATATTTT
TRBJ2-1,TRBV18,TRBD1,few,CASSSIPGQGNNEQFF,TGTGCCAGCTCATCCATCCCCGGACAGGGGAACAATGAGCAGTTCTTC
TRBJ2-1,TRBV25-1,TRBD2,medium-sized,CASSEIGGGHNEQFF,TGTGCCAGCAGTGAAATCGGGGGGGGCCACAATGAGCAGTTCTTC
TRBJ1-4,TRBV5-1,TRBD1,.,CASSAGTDLKSEKLFF,TGCGCCAGCAGCGCGGGGACAGACCTAAAGAGTGAAAAACTGTTTTTT
TRBJ1-1,TRBV18,.,.,CASSPTGSGTEAFF,TGTGCCAGCTCACCAACAGGGTCGGGCACTGAAGCTTTCTTT
TRBJ1-1,TRBV4-2,.,.,CASSQGHLNTEAFF,TGTGCCAGCAGCCAAGGACACCTGAACACTGAAGCTTTCTTT
TRBJ1-4,TRBV9,.,.,CASSPRRAPGSTNEKLFF,TGTGCCAGCAGCCCCAGGCGGGCTCCAGGATCAACTAATGAAAAACTGTTTTTT
TRBJ2-3,TRBV7-9,TRBD2,.,CATTLAGSTDTQYF,TGTGCCACCACACTAGCGGGGAGCACAGATACGCAGTATTTT
TRBJ2-5,TRBV2,.,.,CASRLLGTHGFQETQYF,TGTGCCAGCAGGCTACTGGGGACACATGGGTTCCAAGAGACCCAGTACTTC
TRBJ2-3,TRBV5-4,TRBD2,.,CASSAGLAGTDTQYF,TGTGCCAGCAGCGCGGGACTAGCGGGCACAGATACGCAGTATTTT
TRBJ2-5,TRBV18,TRBD2,.,CASSLIAGQQETQYF,TGTGCCAGCTCACTTATAGCGGGGCAACAAGAGACCCAGTACTTC
TRBJ1-1,TRBV14,TRBD1,.,CASSQRTGGIRNTEAFF,TGTGCCAGCAGCCAACGGACAGGGGGGATTCGGAACACTGAAGCTTTCTTT
TRBJ1-6,TRBV5-1,TRBD1,.,CASSKGQGNSPLHF,TGCGCCAGCAGCAAGGGACAGGGGAATTCACCCCTCCACTTT
TRBJ2-3,TRBV10-2,.,.,CASKVAGTDTQYF,TGCGCCAGCAAGGTAGCGGGCACAGATACGCAGTATTTT
TRBJ1-2,TRBV4-1,TRBD1,.,CASSYWGQDGYTF,TGCGCCAGCAGCTACTGGGGACAGGATGGCTACACCTTC
TRBJ2-1,TRBV3-1/TRBV3-2,.,.,CASRQGGGNEQFF,TGTGCCAGCCGACAGGGAGGAGGCAATGAGCAGTTCTTC
TRBJ2-3,TRBV2,TRBD1,.,CASSAGTGGTDTQYF,TGTGCCAGCAGTGCCGGGACAGGGGGCACAGATACGCAGTATTTT
TRBJ2-7,TRBV14,TRBD1,.,CASSQASGTAYEQYF,TGTGCCAGCAGCCAAGCTAGTGGGACAGCCTACGAGCAGTACTTC
TRBJ1-5,TRBV19,TRBD1,.,CASAQGAVNQPQHF,TGTGCCAGCGCACAGGGGGCGGTAAACCAGCCCCAGCATTTT